Following are 32 T cell receptor beta chains from one sample sequenced in a study of technical replicates of blood from a handful of donors (dated by TCRdb to about 2017). The library was made by the immunoSEQ multiplex PCR assay. TCRdb holds this immuneACCESS table with in-frame rearrangements only. Some clones are missing; in checked studies, unresolved V genes explain under half, and the rest has no known cause. Counted in this sample were approximately 70,000 clones; 90% to 95% of them appeared once. In total, the top ten clones hold 4.5% to 5% of the sample. Sequencing used PBMCs. The source of these receptors is a human donor in good health. Some clones in this sample may be carry-over from other donors' samples.

This clone was detected only once. V and J are TRBV19 and TRBJ1-5, with TRBD1 identical over 9 bases. V shed 8 bases, J shed 4 bases, and the junction held 15 bases outside the gene matches. The germline CDR1 and CDR2 sequences are LNHDA and SQIVND (reference sequence). This CDR3 is 17 amino acids long. DNA of the CDR3: TGTGCCAGTCAATTCAAGAGGACAGGGGCCTTTAATCAGCCCCAGCATTTT. Amino acid sequence: CASQFKRTGAFNQPQHF.

This rearrangement joins TRBV7-2 to TRBJ2-1; possibly TRBD2 for D (6 bases). The CDR3 length is 13 residues. The V and J ends lost 5 bases and 7 bases respectively, with 12 bases between them. The germline CDR1 and CDR2 sequences are SGHTA and FQGNSA. The CDR3 protein is CASSMGLRNEQFF. The DNA for the CDR3 is TGTGCCAGCAGCATGGGACTCCGGAATGAGCAGTTCTTC.

This clone was seen only once. Other nucleotide sequences from this sample produce the same CDR3. This sequence joins TRBV19 and TRBJ1-4; D gene unclear. This CDR3 has 14 residues. Per germline, CDR1 LNHDA and CDR2 SQIVND (reference sequence). V shed 3 bases and J shed 0 bases, with 5 bases lying between them. DNA for the CDR3: TGTGCCAGTAGTATGACTGCAACTAATGAAAAACTGTTTTTT. Its protein product is CASSMTATNEKLFF.

V and J are TRBV7-9 and TRBJ1-2; 7 bases fit TRBD1. J was trimmed by 5 bases and V by 5 bases; bases with no gene match: 11. The CDR3 has 15 residues. Per the germline V gene, CDR1 is SEHNR and CDR2 is FQNEAQ (reference sequence). The CDR3 DNA sequence: TGTGCCAGCAGCGCGAAGGACAGGAGCTTTTATGGCTACACCTTC. Protein: CASSAKDRSFYGYTF.

The rearrangement links TRBV10-3 to TRBJ1-5, with D possibly matching TRBD1 (6 bases). CDR3 length: 13 amino acids. Per germline, CDR1 ENHRY and CDR2 SYGVKD. The germline V and J ends were trimmed by 6 bases and 3 bases, with 9 bases remaining between them. This chain's CDR3 is CAISWTANQPQHF. In nucleotides, the CDR3 is TGTGCCATCAGCTGGACAGCCAATCAGCCCCAGCATTTT.

This clone was recorded once. The chain links TRBV7-9 to TRBJ1-5; possibly TRBD1 for D (5 bases). Germline CDR1 SEHNR, CDR2 FQNEAQ (reference sequence). The V gene lost 7 bases and the J gene lost 0 bases, with 13 bases spanning the gap. The CDR3 has 15 residues. As DNA, the CDR3 is TGTGCCAGCACTGAAGGGGAAGGTAGCAATCAGCCCCAGCATTTT. Encoded protein: CASTEGEGSNQPQHF.

V and J are TRBV7-9 and TRBJ1-5, with D possibly TRBD1 on 6 matching bases. This CDR3 has 14 residues. The V end lost 8 bases, the J end lost 9 bases, and 20 bases lay between the germline ends. CDR1 SEHNR and CDR2 FQNEAQ come from the germline V gene (reference sequence). The CDR3: CASRQVTDIPPQHF. The DNA for the CDR3 is TGTGCCAGCCGACAGGTCACCGATATTCCGCCCCAGCATTTT. The full variable domain, in which reference TRBV7-9 and TRBJ1-5 provide the parts outside the CDR3, is DTGVSQNPRHKITKRGQNVTFRCDPISEHNRLYWYRQTLGQGPEFLTYFQNEAQLEKSRLLSDRFSAERPKGSFSTLEIQRTEQGDSAMYLCASRQVTDIPPQHFGDGTRLSIL.

This clone came up once. This sequence joins TRBV7-3 and TRBJ2-2, with 12 nucleotides matching TRBD2. V lost 1 base and J lost 5; bases outside the gene matches: 2. CDR1 is SGHTA and CDR2 is FQGTGA in the germline V gene. This CDR3 spans 16 amino acids. Here the CDR3 reads CASSLRGTSGTGELFF. CDR3 nucleotide sequence: TGTGCCAGCAGCTTAAGGGGGACTAGCGGGACCGGGGAGCTGTTTTTT.

The CDR3 DNA follows: TGCGCCAGCAGCCAAGACAAGACAGGGCCTGGAAACACCATATATTTT. It encodes CASSQDKTGPGNTIYF. The rearrangement uses TRBV4-3 and TRBJ1-3; 7 bases line up with TRBD1. CDR3 length: 16 residues. V trimming: 0 bases; J trimming: 2 bases; junction bases outside the gene matches: 4. CDR1 and CDR2 from the germline V gene are LGHNA and YSLEER.

The chain links TRBV4-3 to TRBJ2-3; 11 bases agree with TRBD2. The length of the CDR3 is 19 residues. Germline assignment: CDR1 LGHNA and CDR2 YSLEER. Unmatched junction bases numbered 12, after V lost 4 bases and J lost 0 bases. In DNA, the CDR3 is TGCGCCAGCAGCCCTGCCCCGGGACTAGCGGAATTTAGCACAGATACGCAGTATTTT. Its protein product is CASSPAPGLAEFSTDTQYF.

This chain's CDR3 is CTSSQVGLEAEQFF. CDR3 DNA: TGCACCAGCAGCCAAGTGGGACTAGAGGCTGAGCAGTTCTTC. The rearrangement uses TRBV1 and TRBJ2-1; TRBD2, the table's D call, lacks a check against the DNA. TRBV1 is reported as a pseudogene. CDR3 length: 14 amino acids.

The chain has TRBV4-2 and TRBJ2-1, with 9 bases matching TRBD2. The CDR3 contains 17 residues. V shed 4 bases and J 7 bases; nucleotides not matched to a gene: 14. Germline V lookup: CDR1 LGHNA, CDR2 YNFKEQ. The CDR3 sequence is CASSPPDGSGSRNEQFF. CDR3 bases: TGTGCCAGCAGCCCCCCAGATGGTAGCGGGAGCCGGAATGAGCAGTTCTTC.

CDR3: CASSQVTGNEQFF. In nucleotides, the CDR3 is TGCGCCAGCAGCCAAGTAACGGGCAATGAGCAGTTCTTC. This chain joins TRBV4-1 and TRBJ2-1; no definite D call. Trimming took 1 base from V and 6 from J, leaving 7 bases between them. There are 13 residues in the CDR3. Germline lookup yields CDR1 MGHRA and CDR2 YSYEKL.

The chain uses TRBV18 and TRBJ2-1; D possibly corresponds to TRBD1 (6 bases). In germline, CDR1 is KGHSH, CDR2 LQKENI. V dropped 5 bases and J dropped 11 bases, with 19 bases sitting between them. This CDR3 spans 14 amino acids. The chain's CDR3 is CASSEQGILGQQFF. DNA of the CDR3: TGTGCCAGCTCAGAACAGGGAATCCTTGGCCAGCAGTTCTTC.

This chain joins TRBV18 and TRBJ2-2; 12 bases map to TRBD2. V lost 0 bases, J lost 2 bases, and 1 base stayed unmatched. This CDR3 has 17 amino acids. The V gene's germline CDR1 is KGHSH and CDR2 LQKENI. The CDR3 loop reads CASSPPTSGGNTGELFF. CDR3 coding DNA: TGTGCCAGCTCACCACCGACTAGCGGGGGCAACACCGGGGAGCTGTTTTTT. Combining the CDR3 with reference TRBV18 and TRBJ2-2 gives the whole variable domain NAGVMQNPRHLVRRRGQEARLRCSPMKGHSHVYWYRQLPEEGLKFMVYLQKENIIDESGMPKERFSAEFPKEGPSILRIQQVVRGDSAAYFCASSPPTSGGNTGELFFGEGSRLTVL.

V usage is TRBV9 and J usage is TRBJ1-3, with D unresolved. CDR1 is SGDLS, CDR2 YYNGEE, per germline. The length of the CDR3 is 15 residues. The V end lost 0 bases, the J end lost 0 bases, and 7 bases lay between the germline ends. This CDR3 is CASSVDSSSGNTIYF. CDR3 coding DNA: TGTGCCAGCAGCGTAGACTCGAGCTCTGGAAACACCATATATTTT.

V usage is TRBV7-9 and J usage is TRBJ2-1; 8 bases align to TRBD1. CDR1 SEHNR and CDR2 FQNEAQ come from the germline V gene (reference sequence). The CDR3 is 16 residues long. The ends lost 7 bases at V and 9 bases at J; junction bases unmatched: 17. CDR3 residues: CASTRSTGVISGEQFF. For the CDR3, the DNA is TGTGCCAGCACCCGATCGACAGGGGTGATTTCGGGTGAGCAGTTCTTC.

This chain joins TRBV19 and TRBJ2-1; no clear D gene. The V gene's germline CDR1 is LNHDA and CDR2 SQIVND (reference sequence). The V gene lost 3 bases and the J gene lost 1 base, with 13 bases spanning the gap. This CDR3 is 16 amino acids long. The CDR3 loop reads CASSMGDRPSYNEQFF. Here the CDR3 DNA reads TGTGCCAGTAGTATGGGCGATCGTCCTTCCTACAATGAGCAGTTCTTC.

The chain is built from TRBV27 and TRBJ2-1; possibly TRBD1 for D (5 bases). CDR3 length equals 16 residues. Germline V gene data show CDR1 as MNHEY and CDR2 as SMNVEV (reference sequence). Trimming removed 7 bases from V and 1 base from J, with 17 bases in between. The CDR3 coding sequence is TGTGCCAGCACCCCATTAGGGGCGTTATCCTACAATGAGCAGTTCTTC. Its translation is CASTPLGALSYNEQFF.

This chain uses TRBV18 with TRBJ2-7; 9 bases are a match to TRBD2. Germline V lookup: CDR1 KGHSH, CDR2 LQKENI. The junction had 12 bases not matched to a gene; V was cut back by 4 bases and J by 5 bases. There are 16 residues in the CDR3. The CDR3 spells CASSRAGASGVNEQYF. The CDR3 nucleotides read TGTGCCAGCTCACGTGCCGGGGCTAGCGGGGTAAACGAGCAGTACTTC. The variable domain in full, with the rest retrieved from reference TRBV18 and TRBJ2-7, is NAGVMQNPRHLVRRRGQEARLRCSPMKGHSHVYWYRQLPEEGLKFMVYLQKENIIDESGMPKERFSAEFPKEGPSILRIQQVVRGDSAAYFCASSRAGASGVNEQYFGPGTRLTVT.

The chain recombines TRBV6-6 with TRBJ2-3; TRBD2 aligns across 8 bases. V shed 11 bases and J 3 bases; nucleotides not matched to a gene: 7. The V gene's germline CDR1 is MNHNY and CDR2 SVGAGI (reference sequence). This CDR3 is built from 13 residues. For the CDR3, the DNA is TGTGCCGAATCCGGCGGGGGGACAGATACGCAGTATTTT. This encodes CAESGGGTDTQYF.

The chain is built from TRBV19 and TRBJ2-1; 10 bases align to TRBD2. J lost 0 bases, V lost 4 bases, and 12 bases had no gene match. CDR3 length: 19 residues. CDR1 and CDR2 from the germline V gene are LNHDA and SQIVND (reference sequence). CDR3 sequence: CASSTPPTSGTFSYNEQFF. The CDR3 region has the DNA TGTGCCAGTAGTACCCCCCCTACTAGCGGGACCTTCTCCTACAATGAGCAGTTCTTC. The variable domain in full, completed from reference TRBV19 and TRBJ2-1, reads DGGITQSPKYLFRKEGQNVTLSCEQNLNHDAMYWYRQDPGQGLRLIYYSQIVNDFQKGDIAEGYSVSREKKESFPLTVTSAQKNPTAFYLCASSTPPTSGTFSYNEQFFGPGTRLTVL.

CDR3 in amino acids: CASRSEPGGEKLFF. Written as DNA, the CDR3 is TGCGCCAGCAGATCCGAACCGGGTGGTGAAAAACTGTTTTTT. The rearrangement joins TRBV5-1 to TRBJ1-4; D call uncertain. Germline assignment: CDR1 SGHRS and CDR2 YFSETQ. The CDR3 runs 14 residues. V shed 5 bases and J shed 7 bases, with 15 bases lying between them.

This clone was recorded only once. The chain recombines TRBV5-1 with TRBJ2-3; perhaps TRBD2 as D (6 bases). Germline loops: CDR1 SGHRS, CDR2 YFSETQ. V lost 4 bases, J lost 1 base, and 13 bases lay in between. CDR3 length equals 15 residues. This CDR3 reads CASSLVGGGTDTQYF. CDR3 bases: TGCGCCAGCAGCCTGGTGGGGGGTGGCACAGATACGCAGTATTTT.

The chain employs TRBV5-4 and TRBJ2-1; 13 bases match TRBD2. The CDR3 spans 15 residues. Unmatched junction bases numbered 3, after V lost 4 bases and J lost 5 bases. Germline V gene data show CDR1 as SGHNT and CDR2 as YYREEE (reference sequence). CDR3 nucleotides: TGTGCCAGCAGCCCGGGACTAGCGGGGAACAATGAGCAGTTCTTC. Protein: CASSPGLAGNNEQFF.

The chain has TRBV5-4 and TRBJ2-1; TRBD2 matches 12 bases. Germline V gives CDR1 SGHNT, CDR2 YYREEE (reference sequence). CDR3 length equals 15 residues. J was trimmed by 8 bases and V by 2 bases; bases with no gene match: 5. The CDR3 DNA sequence: TGTGCCAGCAGCTTATCTAGCGGGGGGGCTTATGAGCAGTTCTTC. Protein: CASSLSSGGAYEQFF. The full variable domain, in which reference TRBV5-4 and TRBJ2-1 provide the parts outside the CDR3, is ETGVTQSPTHLIKTRGQQVTLRCSSQSGHNTVSWYQQALGQGPQFIFQYYREEENGRGNFPPRFSGLQFPNYSSELNVNALELDDSALYLCASSLSSGGAYEQFFGPGTRLTVL.

The chain carries TRBV14 and TRBJ2-7; 10 bases fit TRBD2. The CDR3 is made up of 17 amino acids. The trim removed 4 bases at V and 3 bases at J, leaving 12 bases unmatched. Germline V gene sequence: CDR1 SGHDN, CDR2 FVKESK. As DNA, the CDR3 is TGTGCCAGCAGCCGGACTACTTTCTCTAGCGGGGGCTACGAGCAGTACTTC. Its protein product is CASSRTTFSSGGYEQYF.

This rearrangement joins TRBV5-4 to TRBJ2-5; 10 nucleotides line up with TRBD2. The CDR3 totals 19 residues. Looked up from germline, CDR1 is SGHNT and CDR2 is YYREEE (reference sequence). Trimming at V came to 1 base and at J to 5 bases, leaving 17 bases not matched to a gene. CDR3 loop: CASSLIDILAGRFGETQYF. CDR3 in DNA: TGTGCCAGCAGCTTGATTGATATACTAGCGGGAAGGTTTGGGGAGACCCAGTACTTC.

The chain is built from TRBV4-2 and TRBJ1-1; D might be TRBD1 (5 bases). V was pared by 7 bases and J by 7 bases, with 25 bases between. CDR1 is LGHNA, CDR2 YNFKEQ, per germline. This CDR3 has 16 amino acids. This CDR3 reads CASTRINQGYVGEAFF. CDR3 DNA: TGTGCCAGCACCCGGATAAATCAGGGTTATGTCGGTGAAGCTTTCTTT.

The chain uses TRBV7-2 and TRBJ2-7; 9 nucleotides line up with TRBD2. Germline-derived CDR1 and CDR2 are SGHTA and FQGNSA. The CDR3 covers 14 residues. Trimming at V came to 5 bases and at J to 0 bases, leaving 2 bases not matched to a gene. In DNA form, the CDR3 reads TGTGCCAGCAGCCCTAGCGGGATCTCCTACGAGCAGTACTTC. This gives the protein CASSPSGISYEQYF.

The gene calls are TRBV5-4 and TRBJ2-3; 7 nucleotides line up with TRBD2. The V gene end was trimmed by 0 bases and the J gene end by 2 bases; junction bases not matched to a gene: 6. The germline V gene has CDR1 SGHNT and CDR2 YYREEE (reference sequence). The CDR3 spans 16 residues. This chain's CDR3 is CASSLAARGITDTQYF. Here the CDR3 DNA reads TGTGCCAGCAGCTTGGCCGCGCGGGGGATCACAGATACGCAGTATTTT.

This sequence joins TRBV30 and TRBJ2-3; D perhaps matches TRBD2 (6 bases). The CDR3 is 14 residues long. Germline V lookup: CDR1 GTSNPN, CDR2 SVGIG (reference sequence). Trimming shortened V by 3 bases and J by 7 bases, and 17 bases separated the two germline ends. CDR3 in amino acids: CAWRGDSRAHTQYF. The CDR3 nucleotides read TGTGCCTGGAGGGGGGACTCCCGAGCCCATACGCAGTATTTT.